This T cell receptor (beta chain) emerged from a study of Ad26.COV2.S vaccination and SARS-CoV-2 variants. As for the study in general: Each vaccinee took Ad26.COV2.S intramuscularly, once or twice 56 days apart.

As for treatment: around 19 received Ad26.COV2.S at low or high dose, single or two shots; five or six received placebo; per-sample allocation not given. Day 63 following the first vaccine or placebo injection was when the samples were taken. Method: immunoSEQ multiplex PCR; TCRdb's copy keeps in-frame clones and lacks some. This sample has about 680,000 clones; roughly 90% occur once, and the top ten carry approximately 1.5%. The CDR3 contains 16 residues. Losses at the gene ends were 2 bases for V and 2 bases for J; bases not matched to a gene: 9. From germline, CDR1 is GTSNPN and CDR2 SVGIG (reference sequence). The sample holds one count of this clone. Antigen: not known. Whole-study findings and limits: Vaccine recipients surpassed placebo recipients in spike-specific TCR breadth.

This TCR derives from a person between 18 and 59 years old who received the Ad26.COV2.S COVID-19 vaccine or a placebo. The sample consisted of peripheral blood, taken in a trial of Ad26.COV2.S vaccine versus placebo. The chain combines TRBV30 with TRBJ1-3; 7 bases are shared with TRBD1. The CDR3 protein is CAWSSSPQGTGNTIYF. For the CDR3, the DNA is TGTGCCTGGAGTTCCTCGCCACAGGGGACTGGAAACACCATATATTTT.